This passage covers 20 T cell receptor beta chains from one sample sequenced in a study of cytomegalovirus exposure and HLA in healthy donors. PCR primers comprised 60 Vbeta and 13 Jbeta primers. Sequenced by immunoSEQ multiplex PCR; TCRdb stores in-frame clones only, minus some. The table includes under 200,000 clones, about 86% detected once. Material: PBMCs. The source is a woman in her late teens or twenties in good health and CMV-seronegative.

This chain uses TRBV2 with TRBJ2-4; D call uncertain. Germline V gives CDR1 SNHLY, CDR2 FYNNEI. This CDR3 is 12 amino acids long. V was shortened by 4 bases and J by 5 bases, with 6 bases between the two germline ends. In nucleotides, the CDR3 is TGTGCCAGCAGTGGGCTTGAAAACATTCAGTACTTC. Amino acid sequence: CASSGLENIQYF.

This CDR3 is CASSERGRNEKLFF. CDR3 sequence (DNA): TGTGCCAGCAGTGAGAGGGGGCGGAATGAAAAACTGTTTTTT. The V call is TRBV2, the J call TRBJ1-4; TRBD1 aligns across 7 bases. The J segment lost 5 bases and the V segment lost 3 bases, leaving 3 bases of the junction unmatched. This CDR3 region has 14 residues. The germline V gene encodes CDR1 SNHLY and CDR2 FYNNEI.

This chain joins TRBV7-6 and TRBJ1-6; D is unclear. V gave up 2 bases and J gave up 2 bases, with 10 bases separating them. Germline CDR1 is SGHVS and CDR2 is FNYEAQ. The CDR3 runs 16 residues. As DNA, the CDR3 is TGTGCCAGCAGCTTAACCCGACTGACCTATAATTCACCCCTCCACTTT. Its protein is CASSLTRLTYNSPLHF.

The chain uses TRBV5-1 and TRBJ2-1, with 8 bases aligning to TRBD2. The CDR3 extends over 14 amino acids. Trimming took 4 bases from V and 2 from J; bases not matched to a gene: 2. Germline loops: CDR1 SGHRS, CDR2 YFSETQ. CDR3 amino acids: CASSTGGPYNEQFF. The CDR3 region has the DNA TGCGCCAGCAGCACGGGGGGGCCCTACAATGAGCAGTTCTTC.

The chain combines TRBV7-8 with TRBJ1-2, with TRBD1 as a possible D gene (6 bases). This CDR3 spans 16 amino acids. The germline V gene has CDR1 SGHVS and CDR2 FQNEAQ. Trimming removed 3 bases from V and 4 bases from J, with 18 bases in between. The CDR3 protein is CASSLRRTDRPYGYTF. DNA of the CDR3: TGTGCCAGCAGCTTGAGGCGAACTGACAGGCCCTATGGCTACACCTTC.

The chain employs TRBV13 and TRBJ2-2, with TRBD1 matching 7 bases. This CDR3 has 15 residues. Germline CDR1 reads PRHDT; CDR2 reads FYEKMQ (reference sequence). V lost 1 base, J lost 5 bases, and 4 bases stayed unmatched. CDR3 residues: CASSLESRGTGELFF. DNA of the CDR3: TGTGCCAGCAGCTTAGAATCCAGGGGGACCGGGGAGCTGTTTTTT.

This chain uses TRBV5-4 with TRBJ2-7; perhaps TRBD1 as D (6 bases). This CDR3 has 13 amino acids. Between the trimmed V and J ends, which lost 3 bases and 6 bases, there was a span of 13 bases. In germline, CDR1 is SGHNT, CDR2 YYREEE (reference sequence). In DNA form, the CDR3 reads TGTGCCAGCAGCTCGATACAGGGTGCCGAGCAGTACTTC. It translates to CASSSIQGAEQYF.

This clone was seen a single time. The gene calls are TRBV11-3 and TRBJ2-2; maybe TRBD1 (5 bases). From germline, CDR1 is SGHNT and CDR2 YENEEA. CDR3 length equals 14 residues. Trimming shortened V by 1 base and J by 6 bases, and 9 bases separated the two germline ends. As DNA, the CDR3 is TGTGCCAGCAGCTTAGCTCAGGGCGCCGGGGAGCTGTTTTTT. As protein: CASSLAQGAGELFF.

In DNA, the CDR3 is TGCAGCTTCACACAGGGGCCCCAAGAGACCCAGTACTTC. It specifies CSFTQGPQETQYF. The V gene is TRBV29-1, the J gene TRBJ2-5; the match to TRBD1 covers 7 bases. Trimming cost V 8 bases and J 1 base; bases outside gene matches: 7. Germline V gives CDR1 SQVTM, CDR2 ANQGSEA. This CDR3 region has 13 residues.

The chain is built from TRBV2 and TRBJ2-5; 8 bases are a match to TRBD2. Germline trimming cut 2 bases from V and 1 base from J; bases unmatched to any gene: 3. Germline CDR1 reads SNHLY; CDR2 reads FYNNEI. The CDR3 has 15 amino acids. For the CDR3, the DNA is TGTGCCAGCAGTGAAATCGGGGGGGGCCAAGAGACCCAGTACTTC. Protein: CASSEIGGGQETQYF.

This clone was seen only a few times. This rearrangement joins TRBV2 to TRBJ1-6; 7 nucleotides align to TRBD1. This CDR3 region has 13 residues. V shed 7 bases and J 5 bases; nucleotides not matched to a gene: 2. Germline-derived CDR1 and CDR2 are SNHLY and FYNNEI. The CDR3 reads CASNGQDNSPLHF. CDR3 nucleotide sequence: TGTGCCAGCAATGGACAGGATAATTCACCCCTCCACTTT.

The chain joins TRBV5-1 to TRBJ1-2, with D hard to call. Trimming stripped 7 bases from V and 2 bases from J, with 15 bases between. Germline CDR1 reads SGHRS; CDR2 reads YFSETQ. CDR3 length: 14 residues. The CDR3 sequence: CASGEALRNYGYTF. CDR3 DNA: TGCGCCAGCGGGGAGGCCCTCAGAAACTATGGCTACACCTTC.

This clone was found a few times. The V call is TRBV5-1, the J call TRBJ1-5; 7 nucleotides line up with TRBD1. The germline V gene has CDR1 SGHRS and CDR2 YFSETQ. With V trimmed by 4 bases and J by 0 bases, 4 bases remained unmatched. The CDR3 totals 15 residues. The CDR3: CASSPQGDSNQPQHF. The CDR3 DNA sequence: TGCGCCAGCAGCCCGCAGGGGGATAGCAATCAGCCCCAGCATTTT.

This sequence joins TRBV1 and TRBJ2-2; the D segment call TRBD2 is taken from the table without a DNA check. TRBV1 is a pseudogene locus. This CDR3 is 19 amino acids long. The CDR3, as DNA: TGCACCAGCAGCCTATACAGGGCAGGGACTAGCGGGAACACCGGGGAGCTGTTTTTT. Residues: CTSSLYRAGTSGNTGELFF.

The V and J genes are TRBV2 and TRBJ2-7, with D maybe TRBD2 (5 bases). Trimming stripped 10 bases from V and 0 bases from J, with 13 bases between. This CDR3 contains 13 residues. Per the germline V gene, CDR1 is SNHLY and CDR2 is FYNNEI. CDR3: CATAGPISYEQYF. DNA of the CDR3: TGTGCCACCGCGGGCCCAATCTCCTACGAGCAGTACTTC.

The chain combines TRBV2 with TRBJ2-7; 16 positions agree with TRBD2. V lost 5 bases, J lost 3 bases, and 7 bases stayed unmatched. Germline CDR1 SNHLY, CDR2 FYNNEI. The CDR3 is 17 amino acids. CDR3: CASSPGTSGRAVYEQYF. The DNA for the CDR3 is TGTGCCAGCAGTCCCGGGACTAGCGGGAGGGCCGTCTACGAGCAGTACTTC.

Concerning this clone: At one end the junction does not follow the germline gene, possibly because of a read error. The genes are TRBV7-9 and TRBJ2-7, with D perhaps matching TRBD2 (6 bases). Per the germline V gene, CDR1 is SEHNR and CDR2 is FQNEAQ (reference sequence). CDR3 size: 15 residues. For the CDR3, the DNA is TGTGCCAGCAGCTCGATGCCCCGGGACTCCGACGAGCAGTACTTC. Translated, it gives CASSSMPRDSDEQYF.

The rearrangement links TRBV10-3 to TRBJ1-2, with 9 bases fitting TRBD1. V shed 0 bases, J shed 12 bases, and the junction held 17 bases outside the gene matches. Germline V gene sequence: CDR1 ENHRY, CDR2 SYGVKD. The CDR3 extends over 17 amino acids. The CDR3: CAISESLGRDRDFSDTF. The CDR3 nucleotides read TGTGCCATCAGTGAGTCATTAGGGCGGGACAGGGATTTTTCTGACACCTTC.

J is TRBJ2-3 and V is TRBV7-2; 8 nucleotides align to TRBD2. The germline V gene has CDR1 SGHTA and CDR2 FQGNSA. The V and J ends lost 5 bases and 13 bases, in that order; junction bases with no gene match: 8. The CDR3 runs 12 residues. CDR3 loop: CASSLEPGLEYF. CDR3 DNA: TGTGCCAGCAGCCTTGAACCGGGACTAGAGTATTTT.

This sequence joins TRBV30 and TRBJ2-2; 10 bases are shared with TRBD2. J was trimmed by 6 bases and V by 0 bases; bases with no gene match: 7. The V gene's germline CDR1 is GTSNPN and CDR2 SVGIG (reference sequence). The CDR3 has 16 residues. The CDR3 DNA follows: TGTGCCTGGAGTGTCCTAGCGGGGGCCCAAGCCGGGGAGCTGTTTTTT. Translated: CAWSVLAGAQAGELFF.